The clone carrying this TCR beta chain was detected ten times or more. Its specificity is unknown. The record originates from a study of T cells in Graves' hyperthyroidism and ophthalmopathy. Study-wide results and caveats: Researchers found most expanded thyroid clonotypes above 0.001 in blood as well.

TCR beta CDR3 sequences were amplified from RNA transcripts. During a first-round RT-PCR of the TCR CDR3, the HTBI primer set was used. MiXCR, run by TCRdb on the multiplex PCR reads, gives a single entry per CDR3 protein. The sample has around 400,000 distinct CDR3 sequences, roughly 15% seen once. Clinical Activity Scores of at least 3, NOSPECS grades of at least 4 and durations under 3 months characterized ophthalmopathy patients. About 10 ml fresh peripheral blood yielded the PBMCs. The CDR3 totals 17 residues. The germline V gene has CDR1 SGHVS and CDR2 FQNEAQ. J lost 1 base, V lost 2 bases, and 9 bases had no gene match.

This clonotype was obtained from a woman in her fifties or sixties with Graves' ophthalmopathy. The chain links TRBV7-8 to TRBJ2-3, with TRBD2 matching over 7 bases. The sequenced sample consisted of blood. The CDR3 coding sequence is TGTGCCAGCAGCTTATTCAGCGGGACTCGACGCACAGATACGCAGTATTTT. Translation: CASSLFSGTRRTDTQYF.